Listed below are T cell receptor beta chains from one sample, sequenced in a study of blood T cell repertoires in COVID-19. Generated by immunoSEQ multiplex PCR, the TCRdb table keeps only in-frame clones and is missing some. The sample lists over 150,000 clones, over 80% seen once, with 9.1% in the top ten. Specimen: peripheral blood. These receptors were taken from a woman older than 75 with active or convalescent COVID-19. Both conserved end residues are part of each CDR3. Fields, in order: J gene, clone size, V gene, D gene, CDR3 DNA, CDR3 protein. D genes are given only for firm matches. Size is omitted from some rows. Given values are once, few, many or a class for expanded clones.

TRBJ2-1 | NA | TRBV6-4 | TRBD1 | TGTGCCAGCAGTGAGGGACAGGGGGCATCTGAGCAGTTCTTC | CASSEGQGASEQFF
TRBJ2-5 | NA | TRBV6-5 | TRBD2 | TGTGCCAGTTGGGCCGGGACTAGCGTTGAGACCCAGTACTTC | CASWAGTSVETQYF
TRBJ1-4 | NA | TRBV7-2 | TRBD1 | TGTGCCAGCAGCTTTAAGACAGGGGGCTTGGCTAATGAAAAACTGTTTTTT | CASSFKTGGLANEKLFF
TRBJ1-6 | NA | TRBV5-8 | NA | TGTGCCAGCAGCAGGGGAGGGGATAATTCACCCCTCCACTTT | CASSRGGDNSPLHF
TRBJ2-1 | NA | TRBV7-2 | TRBD2 | TGTGCCAGCAGCTTAACTAGCGGGGGGTACCATGAGCAGTTCTTC | CASSLTSGGYHEQFF
TRBJ1-2 | NA | TRBV9 | NA | TGTGCCAGCAGCGTAGAGGGGGACAACCTGGCTGGCTACACCTTC | CASSVEGDNLAGYTF
TRBJ2-5 | NA | TRBV5-4 | TRBD1 | TGTGCCAGCAGCACCAGGGGGTCGGGGGAGACCCAGTACTTC | CASSTRGSGETQYF
TRBJ2-7 | NA | TRBV7-2 | TRBD1 | TGTGCCAGCAGCGATGGCACCGGGACAGCCCGCTACGAGCAGTACTTC | CASSDGTGTARYEQYF
TRBJ2-1 | NA | TRBV6-5 | TRBD2 | TGTGCCAGCAGAAGGGGACTATTCGGCCACAATGAGCAGTTCTTC | CASRRGLFGHNEQFF
TRBJ1-1 | NA | TRBV6-5 | NA | TGTGCCAGCAAAAGGACAGAAACGAACACTGAAGCTTTCTTT | CASKRTETNTEAFF
TRBJ1-2 | NA | TRBV9 | NA | TGTGCCAGCAGCGCTCGGACAAGCTTCAACTATGGCTACACCTTC | CASSARTSFNYGYTF
TRBJ2-5 | NA | TRBV27 | TRBD1 | TGTGCCAGCAGACATCGTTCCGGGACAGGGACAGAGACCCAGTACTTC | CASRHRSGTGTETQYF
TRBJ1-5 | NA | TRBV5-8 | TRBD1 | TGTGCCAGCAGCTTGGGACAGGGAGGCAATCAGCCCCAGCATTTT | CASSLGQGGNQPQHF
TRBJ1-1 | NA | TRBV9 | NA | TGTGCCAGCAGCTCACAGGCTGGGGCCACTGAAGCTTTCTTT | CASSSQAGATEAFF
TRBJ2-1 | NA | TRBV19 | TRBD2 | TGTGCCAGTAGTATAGAAGCTAGCGGGTCCGCGAAAATCAAATACAATGAGCAGTTCTTC | CASSIEASGSAKIKYNEQFF
TRBJ1-5 | NA | TRBV10-3 | TRBD1 | TGTGCCATCAGTGGGACAGGGGGCAATCAGCCCCAGCATTTT | CAISGTGGNQPQHF
TRBJ2-1 | NA | TRBV27 | NA | TGTGCCAGCAGTCTATGGCGTGCGGGTAAACATGAGCAGTTCTTC | CASSLWRAGKHEQFF
TRBJ1-6 | NA | TRBV5-6 | NA | TGTGCCAGCAGGGCGACCGGGGTAAACATAAATTCACCCCTCCACTTT | CASRATGVNINSPLHF
TRBJ1-1 | NA | TRBV15 | TRBD1 | TGTGCCACCAGCCGCACAGGGGTGGGGACTGAAGCTTTCTTT | CATSRTGVGTEAFF
TRBJ2-3 | NA | TRBV2 | TRBD2 | TGTGCCAGCAGTCGGACTAGCGGGGGTCGGGATACGCAGTATTTT | CASSRTSGGRDTQYF
TRBJ2-1 | NA | TRBV10-3 | NA | TGTGCCATCAGTGAGTCCGGTGAGCAGTTCTTC | CAISESGEQFF
TRBJ1-4 | NA | TRBV6-5 | TRBD1 | TGTGCCAGCAGTTACTTGACAGGGGTCAGTGAAAAACTGTTTTTT | CASSYLTGVSEKLFF
TRBJ2-2 | NA | TRBV5-1 | NA | TGCGCCAGCAGCTCCGAGCGGCTGAACACCGGGGAGCTGTTTTTT | CASSSERLNTGELFF
TRBJ2-3 | NA | TRBV18 | NA | TGTGCCAGCTCAAGAAAGACGGGAGATACGCAGTATTTT | CASSRKTGDTQYF
TRBJ2-3 | NA | TRBV5-1 | TRBD2 | TGCGCCAGCCAGACTAGCGGGAGTAGCACAGATACGCAGTATTTT | CASQTSGSSTDTQYF
TRBJ2-2 | NA | TRBV9 | NA | TGTGCCAGCAGCGCGACGGGGGCGAACACCGGGGAGCTGTTTTTT | CASSATGANTGELFF
TRBJ1-5 | NA | TRBV6-5 | NA | TGTGCCAGCAAAAGGGGAGGGATAGGGAATCAGCCCCAGCATTTT | CASKRGGIGNQPQHF
TRBJ2-4 | NA | TRBV3-1/TRBV3-2 | NA | TGTGCCAGCAGCCCGGCCGGGTGGGGATCGAGGGAAAACATTCAGTACTTC | CASSPAGWGSRENIQYF
TRBJ1-6 | NA | TRBV5-1 | TRBD1 | TGCGCCAGCAGCTCAAGGACAGGGAATAATTCACCCCTCCACTTT | CASSSRTGNNSPLHF
TRBJ1-1 | NA | TRBV4-3 | NA | TGCGCCAGCAGCCCGGCCGGGACTGGGATTTTCACTGAAGCTTTCTTT | CASSPAGTGIFTEAFF
TRBJ1-4 | once | TRBV19 | NA | TGTGCCAGTAGTATAAGGAGCAGCTCTAATGAAAAACTGTTTTTT | CASSIRSSSNEKLFF
TRBJ1-2 | few | TRBV27 | TRBD1 | TGTGCCAGCAGTATTACCGGGACAGGGAACTATGGCTACACCTTC | CASSITGTGNYGYTF
TRBJ1-6 | NA | TRBV19 | NA | TGTGCCAGTAGTATAGGAGCGCAGTTCTATAATTCACCCCTCCACTTT | CASSIGAQFYNSPLHF
TRBJ2-1 | NA | TRBV6-2/TRBV6-3 | NA | TGTGCCAGCAGTTACCCAAAAGGGGCCAATGAGCAGTTCTTC | CASSYPKGANEQFF
TRBJ2-5 | NA | TRBV6-2/TRBV6-3 | NA | TGTGCCAGCAGCCACAAGGAGGGGGCCCCCCAAGAGACCCAGTACTTC | CASSHKEGAPQETQYF
TRBJ1-6 | NA | TRBV10-2 | NA | TGCGCCAGCAGTGCGCAGGTAGGCTCACCCCTCCACTTT | CASSAQVGSPLHF
TRBJ2-7 | NA | TRBV28 | TRBD1 | TGTGCCAGCAGTTCCGGGACAGTCTCCTACGAGCAGTACTTC | CASSSGTVSYEQYF
TRBJ1-1 | NA | TRBV18 | NA | TGTGCCAGCTCACCAGGGCCGCAGAACACTGAAGCTTTCTTT | CASSPGPQNTEAFF
TRBJ1-1 | few | TRBV5-1 | TRBD1 | TGCGCCAGCAGCTTTGGACAGGGGGTGGACACTGAAGCTTTCTTT | CASSFGQGVDTEAFF
TRBJ2-7 | few | TRBV19 | NA | TGTGCCAGTAGTGCCCGACAGTCGTCGGTCTACGAGCAGTACTTC | CASSARQSSVYEQYF
TRBJ1-1 | NA | TRBV4-2 | NA | TGTGCCAGCAGCCCCGGGACGGAGGGCACTGAAGCTTTCTTT | CASSPGTEGTEAFF
TRBJ2-7 | few | TRBV7-9 | TRBD1 | TGTGCCAGCAGCCCCTTTGGACAGGGGTTAAGCTCCTACGAGCAGTACTTC | CASSPFGQGLSSYEQYF
TRBJ2-4 | NA | TRBV20-1 | TRBD2 | TGCAGTGCTAGTTTGAATAGCGGGGGGGCAAAAAACATTCAGTACTTC | CSASLNSGGAKNIQYF
TRBJ2-5 | NA | TRBV4-1 | TRBD2 | TGCGCCAGCAGCCAAGAGGGGGCGGGACTAGCGGGACTCCAAGAGACCCAGTACTTC | CASSQEGAGLAGLQETQYF
TRBJ1-6 | NA | TRBV27 | TRBD1 | TGTGCCAGCAGACTAATGCCCTCGACAGGGGGGGGATCACCCCTCCACTTT | CASRLMPSTGGGSPLHF
TRBJ1-3 | NA | TRBV7-2 | NA | TGTGCCAGCAGGATGCAACTCACAGGTTTCTCAGGAAACACCATATATTTT | CASRMQLTGFSGNTIYF
TRBJ1-2 | NA | TRBV19 | TRBD1 | TGTGCCAGTAGTATTATCTCGGCTATCACAGGGGCTAACTATGGCTACACCTTC | CASSIISAITGANYGYTF
TRBJ2-3 | NA | TRBV5-6 | NA | TGTGCCAGCAGCCCTCGGACATTGACTAGCACAGATACGCAGTATTTT | CASSPRTLTSTDTQYF
TRBJ2-7 | NA | TRBV6-2/TRBV6-3 | NA | TGTGCCAGCAGTTTACGTGGGGGGGGCACCTACGAGCAGTACTTC | CASSLRGGGTYEQYF
TRBJ1-2 | NA | TRBV10-3 | NA | TGTGCCATCTGGCGCGACATGGCTCCTAACTATGGCTACACCTTC | CAIWRDMAPNYGYTF
TRBJ1-2 | NA | TRBV30 | TRBD1 | TGTGCCTGGATGGGGTCGGGACAGACTTATGGCTACACCTTC | CAWMGSGQTYGYTF
TRBJ1-6 | NA | TRBV6-4 | NA | TGTGCCAGCAGTGAAGGGGGATTCCGTAATTCACCCCTCCACTTT | CASSEGGFRNSPLHF
TRBJ1-1 | NA | TRBV18 | NA | TGTGCCAGCTCAGTACAGGGCTCGAACACTGAAGCTTTCTTT | CASSVQGSNTEAFF
TRBJ2-1 | NA | TRBV19 | NA | TGTGCCAGTAGGGTGGGGGGGCCTTACAATGAGCAGTTCTTC | CASRVGGPYNEQFF
TRBJ1-2 | NA | TRBV10-3 | NA | TGTGCCATCCTGCGGCAGGGCGAACTATACTACACCTTC | CAILRQGELYYTF
TRBJ1-3 | NA | TRBV27 | NA | TGTGCCACCTCAGAGGTCTCTGGAAACACCATATATTTT | CATSEVSGNTIYF
TRBJ2-2 | once | TRBV24-1 | TRBD1 | TGTGCCACCAGTGATTCCCACGGGACAGGAGAGAACACCGGGGAGCTGTTTTTT | CATSDSHGTGENTGELFF